The source of this T cell receptor beta chain is a study of neurological immune-mediated disorders. TCRdb redid the calling of the 5' RACE reads with MiXCR, one entry per CDR3 protein. This sample has 71,000 or so distinct CDR3 sequences; roughly 13% occur once, and the top ten carry about 4.5%. Time point noted: longitudinal time-point 1 (baseline). Germline V CDR1 and CDR2: MDHEN, SYDVKM. The CDR3 has 11 amino acids. Trimming removed 10 bases from V and 4 bases from J, with 11 bases in between. V gene TRBV28 combines with J gene TRBJ2-7; the D is unclear. The clonotype originates from a female donor with HTLV-1-associated myelopathy (HAM/TSP). Sequencing input: PBMCs. Written as DNA, the CDR3 is TGTGCCACCGAACTCACATACGAGCAGTACTTC. This encodes CATELTYEQYF.